This note documents a single T cell receptor (beta chain) sequence. Original handling: Scientists estimated how many nucleated cells there were by amplifying reference gene primers. Data came from immunoSEQ multiplex PCR; TCRdb stores just in-frame clones and leaves some out. V and J calls and clone size come straight from that table; D and trimming were deduced from the DNA. This sample has around 240,000 clones, with roughly 83% found just once. The entry originates in a study of blood T cell repertoires in COVID-19. On the study more broadly: COVID-19 samples collected from the United States, Italy and Spain covered acute and convalescent phases.

The age range of participants was 18 to 89 years, with residence in 20 to 25 US areas. Resolution of symptoms, clearance, or two negative PCRs was present in recovered Cohort 3 donors. CDR3 length: 15 residues. The germline CDR1 and CDR2 sequences are SGHTA and FQGNSA. Trimming removed 4 bases from V and 4 bases from J, with 16 bases in between. Material: PBMCs or T cells enriched from blood (not recorded which). V is TRBV7-2 and J is TRBJ2-5, with D perhaps TRBD1 (7 bases). This clonotype originated in a woman between 45 and 60 years old who had recovered from COVID-19. The CDR3 reads CASSSRGDIRETQYF. The CDR3 DNA sequence: TGTGCCAGCAGCTCCAGGGGGGACATACGAGAGACCCAGTACTTC.